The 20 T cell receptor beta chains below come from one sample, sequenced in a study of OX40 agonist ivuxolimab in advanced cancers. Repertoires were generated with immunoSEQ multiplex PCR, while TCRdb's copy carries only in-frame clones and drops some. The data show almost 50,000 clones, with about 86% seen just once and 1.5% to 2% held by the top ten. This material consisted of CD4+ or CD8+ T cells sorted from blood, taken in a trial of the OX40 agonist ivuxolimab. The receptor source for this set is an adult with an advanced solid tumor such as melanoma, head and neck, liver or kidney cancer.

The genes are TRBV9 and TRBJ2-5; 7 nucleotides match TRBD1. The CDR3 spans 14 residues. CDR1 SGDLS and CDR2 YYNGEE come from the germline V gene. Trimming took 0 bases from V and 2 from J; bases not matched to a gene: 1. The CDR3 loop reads CASSVAGGQETQYF. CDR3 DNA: TGTGCCAGCAGCGTAGCAGGGGGACAAGAGACCCAGTACTTC.

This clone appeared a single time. CDR3 protein: CASSIGTGYTEAFF. In DNA, the CDR3 is TGTGCCAGCAGTATCGGGACAGGGTATACTGAAGCTTTCTTT. The chain combines TRBV27 with TRBJ1-1, with TRBD1 identical over 9 bases. In germline, CDR1 is MNHEY, CDR2 SMNVEV (reference sequence). The CDR3 covers 14 residues. V shed 5 bases and J 5 bases; nucleotides not matched to a gene: 6.

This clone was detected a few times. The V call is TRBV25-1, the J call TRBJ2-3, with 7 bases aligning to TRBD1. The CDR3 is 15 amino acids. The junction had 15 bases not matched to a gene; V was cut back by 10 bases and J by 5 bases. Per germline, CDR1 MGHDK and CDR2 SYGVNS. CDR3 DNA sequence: TGTGCCACCTCACCGAAACAGGGGCCCGAAGATACGCAGTATTTT. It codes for CATSPKQGPEDTQYF. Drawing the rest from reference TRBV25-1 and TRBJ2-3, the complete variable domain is EADIYQTPRYLVIGTGKKITLECSQTMGHDKMYWYQQDPGMELHLIHYSYGVNSTEKGDLSSESTVSRIRTEHFPLTLESARPSHTSQYLCATSPKQGPEDTQYFGPGTRLTVL.

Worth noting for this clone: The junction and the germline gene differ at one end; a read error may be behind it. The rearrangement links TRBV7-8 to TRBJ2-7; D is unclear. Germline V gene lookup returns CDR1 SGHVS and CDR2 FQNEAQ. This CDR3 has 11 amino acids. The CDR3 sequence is CTSSPLDEQYF. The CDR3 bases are TGTACCAGCAGCCCCCTCGACGAGCAGTACTTC.

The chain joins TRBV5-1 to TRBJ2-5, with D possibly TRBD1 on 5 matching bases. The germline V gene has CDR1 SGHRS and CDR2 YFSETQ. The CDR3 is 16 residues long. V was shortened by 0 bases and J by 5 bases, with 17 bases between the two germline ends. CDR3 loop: CASSLGASQGGETQYF. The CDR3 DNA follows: TGCGCCAGCAGCTTGGGGGCGTCGCAGGGTGGGGAGACCCAGTACTTC.

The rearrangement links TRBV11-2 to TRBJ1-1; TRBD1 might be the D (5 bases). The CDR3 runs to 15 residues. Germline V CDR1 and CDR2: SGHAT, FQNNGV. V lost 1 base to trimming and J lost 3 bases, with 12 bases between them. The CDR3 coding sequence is TGTGCCAGCAGCTTAGCAGGGATTAGGGACACTGAAGCTTTCTTT. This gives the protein CASSLAGIRDTEAFF.

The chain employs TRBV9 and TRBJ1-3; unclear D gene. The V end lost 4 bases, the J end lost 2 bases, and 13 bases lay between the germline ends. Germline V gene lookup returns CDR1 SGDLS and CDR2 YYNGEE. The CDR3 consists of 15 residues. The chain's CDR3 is CASSPFLSAGNTIYF. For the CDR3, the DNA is TGTGCCAGCAGCCCCTTTCTCTCGGCTGGAAACACCATATATTTT.

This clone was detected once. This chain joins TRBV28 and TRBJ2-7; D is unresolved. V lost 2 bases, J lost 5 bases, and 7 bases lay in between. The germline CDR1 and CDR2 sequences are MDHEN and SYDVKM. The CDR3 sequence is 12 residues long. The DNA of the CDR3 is TGTGCCAGCAGTTTAGCACGAGACGAGCAGTACTTC. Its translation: CASSLARDEQYF. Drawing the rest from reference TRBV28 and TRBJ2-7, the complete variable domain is DVKVTQSSRYLVKRTGEKVFLECVQDMDHENMFWYRQDPGLGLRLIYFSYDVKMKEKGDIPEGYSVSREKKERFSLILESASTNQTSMYLCASSLARDEQYFGPGTRLTVT.

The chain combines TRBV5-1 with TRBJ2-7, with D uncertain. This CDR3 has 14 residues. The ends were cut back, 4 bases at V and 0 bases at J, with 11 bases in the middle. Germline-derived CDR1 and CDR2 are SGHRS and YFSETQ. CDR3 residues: CASSHSAPSYEQYF. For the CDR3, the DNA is TGCGCCAGCAGCCACTCAGCTCCCTCCTACGAGCAGTACTTC.

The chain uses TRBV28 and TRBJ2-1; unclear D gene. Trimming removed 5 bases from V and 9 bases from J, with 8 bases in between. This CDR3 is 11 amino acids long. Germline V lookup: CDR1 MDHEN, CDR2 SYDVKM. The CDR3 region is CASSAESEQFF. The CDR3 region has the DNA TGTGCCAGCAGTGCGGAGAGTGAGCAGTTCTTC.

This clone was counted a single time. CDR3 amino acids: CASSPFAGRIGETQYF. The CDR3 region has the DNA TGTGCCAGCTCACCATTCGCGGGAAGAATCGGGGAGACCCAGTACTTC. V and J are TRBV18 and TRBJ2-5, with D perhaps TRBD2 (6 bases). From germline, CDR1 is KGHSH and CDR2 LQKENI. The CDR3 is made up of 16 amino acids. The V end was cut by 2 bases, the J end by 5 bases, with 18 bases between.

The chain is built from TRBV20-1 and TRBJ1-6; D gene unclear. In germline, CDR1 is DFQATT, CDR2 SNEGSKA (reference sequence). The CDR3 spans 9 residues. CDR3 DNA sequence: TGCAGGAATAAAGAGGTTCTCCACTTT. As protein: CRNKEVLHF.

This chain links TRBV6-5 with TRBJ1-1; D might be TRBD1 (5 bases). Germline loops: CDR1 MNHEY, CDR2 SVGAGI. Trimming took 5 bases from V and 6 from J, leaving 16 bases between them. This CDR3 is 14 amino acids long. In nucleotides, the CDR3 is TGTGCCAGCAGTAAACAGGCAACAAGATCTGAAGCTTTCTTT. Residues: CASSKQATRSEAFF.

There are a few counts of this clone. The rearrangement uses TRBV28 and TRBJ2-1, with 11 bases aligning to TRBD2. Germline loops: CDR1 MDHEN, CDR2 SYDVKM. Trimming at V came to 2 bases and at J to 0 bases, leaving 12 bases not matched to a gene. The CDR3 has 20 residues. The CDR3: CASSLHYRPSGRLSYNEQFF. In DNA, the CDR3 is TGTGCCAGCAGTTTACATTATCGGCCTAGCGGGAGGCTCTCCTACAATGAGCAGTTCTTC.

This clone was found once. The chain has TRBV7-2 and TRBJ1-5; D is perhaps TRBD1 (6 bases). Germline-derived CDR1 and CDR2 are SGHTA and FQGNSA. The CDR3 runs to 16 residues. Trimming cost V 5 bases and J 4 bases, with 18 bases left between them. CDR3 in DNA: TGTGCCAGCAGCCCAGAAACAGGGTTCGGAAATCAGCCCCAGCATTTT. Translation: CASSPETGFGNQPQHF.

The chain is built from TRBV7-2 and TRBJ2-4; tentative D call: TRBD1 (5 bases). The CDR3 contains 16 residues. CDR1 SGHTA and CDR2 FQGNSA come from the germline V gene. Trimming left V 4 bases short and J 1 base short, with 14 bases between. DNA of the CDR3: TGTGCCAGCAGCTCGAGGCCGACAGTGGCCAAAAACATTCAGTACTTC. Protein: CASSSRPTVAKNIQYF.

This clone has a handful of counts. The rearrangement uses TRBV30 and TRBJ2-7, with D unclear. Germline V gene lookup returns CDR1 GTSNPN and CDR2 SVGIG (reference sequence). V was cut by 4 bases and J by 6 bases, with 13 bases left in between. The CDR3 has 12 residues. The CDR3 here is CAWKHPPGEQYF. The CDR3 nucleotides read TGTGCCTGGAAACACCCTCCTGGCGAGCAGTACTTC.

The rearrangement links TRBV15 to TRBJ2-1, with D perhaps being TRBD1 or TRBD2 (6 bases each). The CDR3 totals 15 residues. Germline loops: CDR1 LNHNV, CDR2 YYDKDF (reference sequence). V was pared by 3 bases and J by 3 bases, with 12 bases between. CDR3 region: CATSRGRGGYNEQFF. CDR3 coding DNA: TGTGCCACCAGCAGGGGCAGGGGAGGCTACAATGAGCAGTTCTTC. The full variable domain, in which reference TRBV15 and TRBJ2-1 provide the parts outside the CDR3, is DAMVIQNPRYQVTQFGKPVTLSCSQTLNHNVMYWYQQKSSQAPKLLFHYYDKDFNNEADTPDNFQSRRPNTSFCFLDIRSPGLGDTAMYLCATSRGRGGYNEQFFGPGTRLTVL.

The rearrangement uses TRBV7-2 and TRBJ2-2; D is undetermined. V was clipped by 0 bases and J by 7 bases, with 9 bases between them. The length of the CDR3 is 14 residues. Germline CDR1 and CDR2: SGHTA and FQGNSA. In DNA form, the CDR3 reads TGTGCCAGCAGCTTAGCCTCCCACGGCGGGGAGCTGTTTTTT. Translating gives CASSLASHGGELFF.

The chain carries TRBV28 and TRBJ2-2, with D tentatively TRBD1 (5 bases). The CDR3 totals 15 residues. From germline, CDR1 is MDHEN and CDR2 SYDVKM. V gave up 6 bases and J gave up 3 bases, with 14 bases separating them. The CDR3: CASSYTGEHTGELFF. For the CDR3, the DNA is TGTGCCAGCAGCTATACAGGCGAGCACACCGGGGAGCTGTTTTTT.